The rows below give T cell receptor beta chains drawn from one sample of a study of blood T cell repertoires in COVID-19. Measured with immunoSEQ multiplex PCR; TCRdb has only the in-frame clones, and not every one. The data contain just over 250,000 clones, 80% to 90% of them singletons. The sample was peripheral blood. The receptors originated from a woman in her 70s with COVID-19, enrolled during active disease. Both conserved end residues are part of each CDR3. The D gene is left open where the match is weak. Clone size is not always given. Where it is, it says once, few, many or a class for expanded clones.

V,D,size,J,DNA,CDR3
TRBV5-1,-,-,TRBJ2-5,TGCGCCAGCAGCTTTAACTCCCAAGAGACCCAGTACTTC,CASSFNSQETQYF
TRBV19,-,-,TRBJ1-3,TGTGCCAGTAGTGGGCAGGGGCTCTCTGGAAACACCATATATTTT,CASSGQGLSGNTIYF
TRBV6-6,TRBD2,-,TRBJ2-3,TGTGCCAGCAGTTTCCAGACTAGCGGGCGCACAGATACGCAGTATTTT,CASSFQTSGRTDTQYF
TRBV2,TRBD1,-,TRBJ1-4,TGTGCCAGCAGTCGACAGGGTACGGGAGAAAAACTGTTTTTT,CASSRQGTGEKLFF
TRBV11-3,TRBD1,-,TRBJ1-1,TGTGCCAGCAGCTTAGGGCGGGACAGGCCCTCTGAAGCTTTCTTT,CASSLGRDRPSEAFF
TRBV28,TRBD1,-,TRBJ2-5,TGTGCCAGCATGAGACAGGGGGCGGGGGAGACCCAGTACTTC,CASMRQGAGETQYF
TRBV27,TRBD2,-,TRBJ2-7,TGTGCCAGCAGATTACTAGCGGGAGACGGTTACGAGCAGTACTTC,CASRLLAGDGYEQYF
TRBV30,-,-,TRBJ1-2,TGTGCCTGGACCGCAGGGGTACACTATGGCTACACCTTC,CAWTAGVHYGYTF
TRBV19,-,-,TRBJ1-4,TGTGCCAGTAGTATTGGGCAGGGTCGAGAAAAACTGTTTTTT,CASSIGQGREKLFF
TRBV5-6,-,-,TRBJ1-5,TGTGCCAGCAGCTTTGGACCCGGGGGCAATCAGCCCCAGCATTTT,CASSFGPGGNQPQHF
TRBV2,-,-,TRBJ2-5,TGTGCCAGCAGCCCACAAGAGACCCAGTACTTC,CASSPQETQYF
TRBV19,TRBD2,few,TRBJ2-7,TGTGCCAGTAGGGGACTAGCGGGAGGCCCCTACGAGCAGTACTTC,CASRGLAGGPYEQYF
TRBV25-1,-,medium-sized,TRBJ2-7,TGTGCCAGCAGTCCCGACAGCTCCTACGAGCAGTACTTC,CASSPDSSYEQYF
TRBV19,TRBD2,-,TRBJ2-1,TGTGCCAGTAAGCTAGCGGGAGTGTCGGATGAGCAGTTCTTC,CASKLAGVSDEQFF
TRBV30,-,-,TRBJ2-5,TGTGCCTGGGACAGATCGTACCAAGAGACCCAGTACTTC,CAWDRSYQETQYF
TRBV5-1,TRBD1,-,TRBJ1-3,TGCGCCAGCAGCTTGGCAGGGGGATTCTCTGGAAACACCATATATTTT,CASSLAGGFSGNTIYF
TRBV5-1,-,-,TRBJ2-3,TGCGCCAGCAGCACCGGACAAAGCACAGATACGCAGTATTTT,CASSTGQSTDTQYF
TRBV6-5,-,few,TRBJ2-5,TGTGCCAGCAAGGGGTTCCAAGAGACCCAGTACTTC,CASKGFQETQYF
TRBV9,-,-,TRBJ2-5,TGTGCCAGCAAAGGGACACGCCAAGAGACCCAGTACTTC,CASKGTRQETQYF
TRBV19,TRBD1,-,TRBJ1-5,TGTGCCAGTAGTATAGATTATCTGTACAGGGGTGGCAATCAGCCCCAGCATTTT,CASSIDYLYRGGNQPQHF
TRBV2,-,-,TRBJ1-1,TGTGCCAGCAGTGCGGACACAAAGAACACTGAAGCTTTCTTT,CASSADTKNTEAFF
TRBV29-1,TRBD1,-,TRBJ2-3,TGCAGCGTCCATGGACAGGGGGGATCGGATACGCAGTATTTT,CSVHGQGGSDTQYF